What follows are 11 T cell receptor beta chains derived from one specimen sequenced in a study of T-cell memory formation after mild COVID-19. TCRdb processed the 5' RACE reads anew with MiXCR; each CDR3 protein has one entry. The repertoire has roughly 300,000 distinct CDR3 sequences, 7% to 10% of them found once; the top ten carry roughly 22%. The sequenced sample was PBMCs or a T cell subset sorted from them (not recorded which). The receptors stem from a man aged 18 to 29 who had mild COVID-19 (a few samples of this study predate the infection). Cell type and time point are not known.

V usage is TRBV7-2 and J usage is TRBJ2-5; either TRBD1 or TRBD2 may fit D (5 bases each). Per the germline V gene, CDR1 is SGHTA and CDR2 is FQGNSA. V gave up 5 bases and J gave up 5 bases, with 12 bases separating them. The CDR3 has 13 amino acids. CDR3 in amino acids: CASSPGRSETQYF. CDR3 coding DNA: TGTGCCAGCAGCCCGGGACGCTCGGAGACCCAGTACTTC.

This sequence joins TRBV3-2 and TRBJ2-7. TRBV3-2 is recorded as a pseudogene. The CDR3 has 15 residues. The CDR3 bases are TGTGCCAGCAGCCAGAGAGCGTTCGTTTCCTACGAGCAGTACGTC. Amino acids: CASSQRAFVSYEQYV.

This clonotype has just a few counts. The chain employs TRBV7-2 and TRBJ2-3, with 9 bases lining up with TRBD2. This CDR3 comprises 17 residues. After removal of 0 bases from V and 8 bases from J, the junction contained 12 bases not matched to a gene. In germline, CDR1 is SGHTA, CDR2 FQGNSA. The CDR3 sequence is CASSLAGLAGPSGTQYF. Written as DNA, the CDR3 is TGTGCCAGCAGCTTAGCGGGGCTAGCGGGGCCGTCCGGTACGCAGTATTTT.

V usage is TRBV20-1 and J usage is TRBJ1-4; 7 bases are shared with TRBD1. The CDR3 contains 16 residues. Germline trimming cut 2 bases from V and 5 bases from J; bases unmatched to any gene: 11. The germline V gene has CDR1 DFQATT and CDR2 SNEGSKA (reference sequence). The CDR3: CSARLTGVGANEKLFF. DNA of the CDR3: TGCAGTGCTAGACTTACAGGGGTGGGGGCAAATGAAAAACTGTTTTTT.

The CDR3 sequence is CASSSDRGTNYGYTF. DNA of the CDR3: TGCGCCAGCAGCTCGGACAGGGGAACTAACTATGGCTACACCTTC. The V and J genes are TRBV5-1 and TRBJ1-2; 9 nucleotides line up with TRBD1. The CDR3 totals 15 residues. The V segment lost 3 bases and the J segment 0 bases; nucleotides outside the gene matches: 3. Germline-derived CDR1 and CDR2 are SGHRS and YFSETQ.

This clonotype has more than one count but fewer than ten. Here the CDR3 reads CSATSPGTGATEAFF. DNA of the CDR3: TGCAGTGCCACGTCCCCCGGGACAGGGGCGACTGAAGCTTTCTTT. The J gene is TRBJ1-1, the V gene TRBV20-1, with 10 bases aligning to TRBD1. From germline, CDR1 is DFQATT and CDR2 SNEGSKA (reference sequence). CDR3 length: 15 residues. V shed 6 bases, J shed 5 bases, and the junction held 12 bases outside the gene matches.

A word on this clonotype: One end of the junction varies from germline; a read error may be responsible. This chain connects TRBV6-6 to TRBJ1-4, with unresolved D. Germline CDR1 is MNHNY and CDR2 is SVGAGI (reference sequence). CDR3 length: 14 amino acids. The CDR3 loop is CASSTTSTNEKLIF. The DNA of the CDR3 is TGTGCCAGCAGCACAACCTCAACTAATGAAAAACTGATTTTT.

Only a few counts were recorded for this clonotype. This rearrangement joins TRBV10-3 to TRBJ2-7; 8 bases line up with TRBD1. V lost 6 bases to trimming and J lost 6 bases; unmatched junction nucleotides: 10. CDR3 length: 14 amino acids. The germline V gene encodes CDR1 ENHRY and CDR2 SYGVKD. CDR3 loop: CAISKDRGGFEQYF. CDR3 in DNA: TGTGCCATCAGCAAAGACAGGGGAGGATTCGAGCAGTACTTC.

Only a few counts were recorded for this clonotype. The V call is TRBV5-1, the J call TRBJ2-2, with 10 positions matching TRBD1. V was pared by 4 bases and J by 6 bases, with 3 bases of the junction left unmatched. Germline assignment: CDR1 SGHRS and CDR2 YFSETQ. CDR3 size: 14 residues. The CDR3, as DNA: TGCGCCAGCAGCCCCGGACAGGGGGCCGGGGAGCTGTTTTTT. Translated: CASSPGQGAGELFF.

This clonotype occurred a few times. The chain's CDR3 is CASIQNSPLHF. DNA of the CDR3: TGTGCCAGCATCCAGAATTCACCCCTCCACTTT. The V and J genes are TRBV6-6 and TRBJ1-6; D gene unclear. Between the trimmed V and J ends, which lost 7 bases and 7 bases, there was a span of 5 bases. This CDR3 region has 11 residues. Germline CDR1 is MNHNY and CDR2 is SVGAGI (reference sequence).

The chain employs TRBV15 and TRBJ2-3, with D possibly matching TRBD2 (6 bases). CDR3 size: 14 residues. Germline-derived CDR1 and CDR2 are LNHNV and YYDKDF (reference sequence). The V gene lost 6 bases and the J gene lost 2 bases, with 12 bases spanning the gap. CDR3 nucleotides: TGTGCCACCAGGGAGGGAGCTGACACAGATACGCAGTATTTT. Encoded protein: CATREGADTDTQYF.